The 26 T cell receptor beta chains below were found in one sample sequenced in a study of cytomegalovirus exposure and HLA in healthy donors. The PCR made use of 60 Vbeta and 13 Jbeta primers. The method was immunoSEQ multiplex PCR; TCRdb's version includes in-frame clones alone and lacks a portion of them. The top ten hold 6% to 8.5% of the sample, which has 140,000 to 150,000 clones, roughly 70% seen once. Sequenced material: PBMCs. All receptors come from a young man in good health and CMV-seronegative.

With respect to this clone: At one end the junction does not follow the germline gene, possibly because of a read error. The rearrangement joins TRBV9 to TRBJ2-7; TRBD2 matches at 9 bases. Germline V gives CDR1 SGDLS, CDR2 YYNGEE. The CDR3 sequence is 15 residues long. The CDR3 sequence is CASTVGTSPAYEQYF. Here the CDR3 DNA reads TGTGCCAGCACCGTAGGGACTAGCCCTGCCTACGAGCAGTACTTC.

This rearrangement joins TRBV7-2 to TRBJ2-3, with 7 bases lining up with TRBD1. J gave up 0 bases and V 7 bases, and 4 bases lay outside the gene matches. CDR3 size: 14 residues. Germline V lookup: CDR1 SGHTA, CDR2 FQGNSA. Here the CDR3 reads CASNLRGSTDTQYF. The CDR3 DNA is TGTGCCAGCAACCTCAGGGGGAGCACAGATACGCAGTATTTT.

This clone was seen more than once but under ten times. The V and J genes are TRBV6-6 and TRBJ1-1, with 7 bases lining up with TRBD1. The CDR3 is made up of 11 amino acids. Germline lookup yields CDR1 MNHNY and CDR2 SVGAGI (reference sequence). The V and J ends lost 6 bases and 11 bases, in that order; junction bases with no gene match: 6. CDR3 residues: CASSLDRVAFF. CDR3 coding DNA: TGTGCCAGCAGCCTTGACAGGGTGGCTTTCTTT.

The V call is TRBV4-1, the J call TRBJ2-7, with D tentatively TRBD2 (5 bases). In germline, CDR1 is MGHRA, CDR2 YSYEKL. The V end lost 1 base, the J end lost 0 bases, and 10 bases lay between the germline ends. The CDR3 extends over 15 amino acids. DNA for the CDR3: TGCGCCAGCAGCCAAGGGACTGGGAGCTCCTACGAGCAGTACTTC. This translates into CASSQGTGSSYEQYF.

To note about this clone: A read error may account for a junction end that differs from germline. The genes are TRBV10-3 and TRBJ2-6, with D possibly TRBD1 on 5 matching bases. The CDR3 length is 17 residues. The germline V gene encodes CDR1 ENHRY and CDR2 SYGVKD. CDR3 bases: TGTGCCATCAGTGACGCCGACAAACCCTCTGGGGCCAACGGCCTGACTTTC. Encoded protein: CAISDADKPSGANGLTF.

The chain combines TRBV25-1 with TRBJ1-1; tentative D call: TRBD1 (5 bases). The germline CDR1 and CDR2 sequences are MGHDK and SYGVNS. V was pared by 2 bases and J by 4 bases, with 14 bases between. CDR3 length: 15 residues. This CDR3 is CASSEGPGLSTEAFF. CDR3 nucleotide sequence: TGTGCCAGCAGTGAAGGCCCAGGGCTGAGCACTGAAGCTTTCTTT.

A single count supports this clone. The chain joins TRBV6-1 to TRBJ2-7; 11 bases match TRBD1. V lost 4 bases to trimming and J lost 3 bases; unmatched junction nucleotides: 2. Germline values: CDR1 MNHNS, CDR2 SASEGT. The CDR3 sequence is 14 residues long. The CDR3 is CASSAGTGGYEQYF. In nucleotides, the CDR3 is TGTGCCAGCAGTGCCGGGACAGGGGGCTACGAGCAGTACTTC.

J is TRBJ2-5 and V is TRBV28, with TRBD2 identical over 8 bases. With V trimmed by 5 bases and J by 1 base, 6 bases remained unmatched. From germline, CDR1 is MDHEN and CDR2 SYDVKM. The CDR3 contains 15 residues. The CDR3 sequence is CASSAAGAPQETQYF. CDR3 bases: TGTGCCAGCAGTGCAGCGGGGGCGCCCCAAGAGACCCAGTACTTC.

Only a few counts were recorded for this clone. The rearrangement links TRBV18 to TRBJ1-5; tentative D call: TRBD1 (6 bases). Germline V gene sequence: CDR1 KGHSH, CDR2 LQKENI. The CDR3 covers 15 residues. Trimming removed 1 base from V and 7 bases from J, with 14 bases in between. As DNA, the CDR3 is TGTGCCAGCTCACCACGGCAGGGGCCGCAACAGCCCCAGCATTTT. This sequence encodes CASSPRQGPQQPQHF.

The chain uses TRBV6-6 and TRBJ2-5; TRBD2 matches 7 bases. The J call is uncertain, as TRBJ2-7 better fits the DNA end. CDR1 and CDR2 from the germline V gene are MNHNY and SVGAGI (reference sequence). The CDR3 spans 15 residues. CDR3 nucleotide sequence: TGTGCCAGCGTCGGGGAGGGAGGGATTCTCTACGAGCAGTACTTC. This sequence encodes CASVGEGGILYEQYF.

The chain employs TRBV29-1 and TRBJ1-2, with D maybe TRBD1 (6 bases). The V end lost 7 bases, the J end lost 4 bases, and 16 bases lay between the germline ends. This CDR3 has 13 residues. Germline CDR1 reads SQVTM; CDR2 reads ANQGSEA. In DNA, the CDR3 is TGCAGCGCACAGGGCGGCGTAGGCTATGGCTACACCTTC. It translates to CSAQGGVGYGYTF.

The chain employs TRBV21-1 and TRBJ1-2; TRBD1 is taken as the D call from the table, unchecked against the DNA. TRBV21-1 represents a pseudogene. The CDR3 covers 17 residues. DNA for the CDR3: TGTGCCAGCAGCAAAGGGTGGGCCAGGGCTTATAACTATGGCTACACCTTC. Translation gives CASSKGWARAYNYGYTF.

The rearrangement uses TRBV29-1 and TRBJ1-5; D might be TRBD1 (5 bases). The CDR3 spans 15 residues. CDR1 is SQVTM, CDR2 ANQGSEA, per germline. Trimming shortened V by 2 bases and J by 2 bases, and 13 bases separated the two germline ends. CDR3 DNA sequence: TGCAGCGTTGAAATCGGGGGTTCGGGCAATCAGCCCCAGCATTTT. This sequence encodes CSVEIGGSGNQPQHF.

The genes are TRBV5-4 and TRBJ2-3; D unresolved. V was clipped by 3 bases and J by 2 bases, with 7 bases between them. The CDR3 extends over 13 amino acids. The V gene's germline CDR1 is SGHNT and CDR2 YYREEE (reference sequence). The CDR3 DNA sequence: TGTGCCAGCAGCTACTCGATCACAGATACGCAGTATTTT. This gives the protein CASSYSITDTQYF. The full variable domain, rest sourced from reference TRBV5-4 and TRBJ2-3, is ETGVTQSPTHLIKTRGQQVTLRCSSQSGHNTVSWYQQALGQGPQFIFQYYREEENGRGNFPPRFSGLQFPNYSSELNVNALELDDSALYLCASSYSITDTQYFGPGTRLTVL.

This chain connects TRBV7-9 to TRBJ1-3; D is unresolved. From germline, CDR1 is SEHNR and CDR2 FQNEAQ (reference sequence). Trimming cost V 5 bases and J 8 bases, with 19 bases left between them. The CDR3 extends over 15 amino acids. CDR3 coding DNA: TGTGCCAGCAGCATAGGTGGACCTGGAGCGGACACCATATATTTT. This translates into CASSIGGPGADTIYF.

In the case of this clone: Other DNA sequences in the sample encode the same CDR3. The chain uses TRBV28 and TRBJ2-5, with TRBD1 identical over 8 bases. V shed 2 bases, J shed 5 bases, and the junction held 7 bases outside the gene matches. The germline V gene has CDR1 MDHEN and CDR2 SYDVKM. The CDR3 extends over 15 amino acids. The CDR3 spells CASSLRSGGLETQYF. As DNA, the CDR3 is TGTGCCAGCAGTTTACGATCAGGGGGCCTGGAGACCCAGTACTTC.

The genes are TRBV28 and TRBJ1-1, with D uncertain. Trimming cost V 3 bases and J 2 bases, with 7 bases left between them. Germline loops: CDR1 MDHEN, CDR2 SYDVKM. This CDR3 is 13 amino acids long. CDR3 amino acids: CASSFVRNTEAFF. CDR3 nucleotides: TGTGCCAGCAGTTTTGTCAGAAACACTGAAGCTTTCTTT.

This clone was counted a few times. The V and J genes are TRBV9 and TRBJ2-1; TRBD2 aligns across 9 bases. This CDR3 has 16 residues. V trimming: 0 bases; J trimming: 5 bases; junction bases outside the gene matches: 6. Germline V lookup: CDR1 SGDLS, CDR2 YYNGEE. The CDR3 sequence is CASSVGASGTDNEQFF. The CDR3 nucleotides read TGTGCCAGCAGCGTAGGCGCTAGCGGGACGGACAATGAGCAGTTCTTC.

J is TRBJ2-5 and V is TRBV15; D is perhaps TRBD1 (6 bases). The CDR3 runs 15 residues. The V end lost 1 base, the J end lost 1 base, and 10 bases lay between the germline ends. Per germline, CDR1 LNHNV and CDR2 YYDKDF (reference sequence). The CDR3 spells CATSRGGRGQETQYF. CDR3 bases: TGTGCCACCAGCAGAGGGGGCAGGGGCCAAGAGACCCAGTACTTC.

The V gene is TRBV7-9, the J gene TRBJ1-1; 7 bases match TRBD1. The CDR3 has 12 residues. Germline CDR1 reads SEHNR; CDR2 reads FQNEAQ (reference sequence). V gave up 5 bases and J gave up 8 bases; unmatched junction bases: 5. The CDR3 here is CASSLDRAEAFF. The CDR3 bases are TGTGCCAGCAGCCTCGACAGGGCGGAAGCTTTCTTT.

The chain carries TRBV7-9 and TRBJ1-1; D gene uncertain. The CDR3 extends over 12 amino acids. V was clipped by 4 bases and J by 1 base, with 4 bases between them. The germline V gene encodes CDR1 SEHNR and CDR2 FQNEAQ (reference sequence). The CDR3 region has the DNA TGTGCCAGCAGCTACAAGAACACTGAAGCTTTCTTT. It is translated as CASSYKNTEAFF. Looking up the rest from reference TRBV7-9 and TRBJ1-1 gives the full variable domain: DTGVSQNPRHKITKRGQNVTFRCDPISEHNRLYWYRQTLGQGPEFLTYFQNEAQLEKSRLLSDRFSAERPKGSFSTLEIQRTEQGDSAMYLCASSYKNTEAFFGQGTRLTVV.

The V call is TRBV7-9, the J call TRBJ1-4, with 8 bases lining up with TRBD1. CDR1 and CDR2 from the germline V gene are SEHNR and FQNEAQ (reference sequence). The CDR3 length is 16 residues. J gave up 5 bases and V 8 bases, and 13 bases lay outside the gene matches. The chain's CDR3 is CASGHPPRQGNEKLFF. DNA of the CDR3: TGTGCCAGCGGACATCCACCCCGACAGGGGAATGAAAAACTGTTTTTT.

The chain employs TRBV5-4 and TRBJ1-1; D perhaps matches TRBD1 (5 bases). V dropped 4 bases and J dropped 4 bases, with 17 bases sitting between them. CDR1 SGHNT and CDR2 YYREEE come from the germline V gene (reference sequence). The CDR3 is made up of 15 amino acids. Here the CDR3 reads CASSPGGDYPTEAFF. DNA of the CDR3: TGTGCCAGCAGCCCGGGGGGGGACTACCCCACTGAAGCTTTCTTT.

The CDR3 nucleotides are TGTGCCAGCAGTTTGACAGGGCTTATGAACACTGAAGCTTTCTTT. It is translated as CASSLTGLMNTEAFF. The rearrangement uses TRBV28 and TRBJ1-1, with 7 bases that match TRBD1. CDR3 length: 15 amino acids. V dropped 3 bases and J dropped 0; count of bases not matched to a gene: 4. Germline V gene data show CDR1 as MDHEN and CDR2 as SYDVKM.

This clone was detected only once. The chain employs TRBV18 and TRBJ1-1, with D possibly matching TRBD1 (6 bases). The V and J ends lost 6 bases and 3 bases respectively, with 14 bases between them. The CDR3 spans 14 residues. The germline V gene has CDR1 KGHSH and CDR2 LQKENI. CDR3: CASSEGVSDTEAFF. In nucleotides, the CDR3 is TGTGCCAGCTCCGAGGGGGTCTCGGACACTGAAGCTTTCTTT.

V usage is TRBV21-1 and J usage is TRBJ1-5; the table names TRBD1, a call not compared with the DNA. TRBV21-1 is classified as a pseudogene. CDR3 length: 15 residues. The CDR3 nucleotides are TGTGCCCGCTCGACCGGACAGGACTCCAATCAGCCCCAGCATTTT. It specifies CARSTGQDSNQPQHF.